The 3 T cell receptor beta chains given below trace back to one sample, sequenced in a study of shared clonotypes between healthy human individuals. CD45RO-negative, CCR7-positively selected cells formed the naive CD8 fraction, excluding terminally differentiated effector memory CD45RA+ cells. Sequenced by immunoSEQ multiplex PCR; TCRdb stores in-frame clones only, minus some. In the table there are over 2 million clones, over 85% of which are singletons. The sequenced material came from naive CD8+ T cells sorted from blood. These receptors were taken from a man younger than 30 in good health.

The chain carries TRBV9 and TRBJ1-3; D is unclear. V was pared by 7 bases and J by 0 bases, with 14 bases between. The CDR3 has 15 amino acids. Germline V gene data show CDR1 as SGDLS and CDR2 as YYNGEE. CDR3 loop: CASGTFGSSGNTIYF. CDR3 nucleotides: TGTGCCAGCGGAACCTTCGGGAGCTCTGGAAACACCATATATTTT.

The chain combines TRBV4-1 with TRBJ2-3; 10 bases align to TRBD2. Germline V gene data show CDR1 as MGHRA and CDR2 as YSYEKL. The CDR3 extends over 16 amino acids. The V and J ends lost 3 bases and 5 bases, in that order; junction bases with no gene match: 8. The DNA of the CDR3 is TGCGCCAGCAGCCATTTTAGCGGGAGGACAGGAGATACGCAGTATTTT. Amino acids: CASSHFSGRTGDTQYF.

The chain is built from TRBV19 and TRBJ1-4; D possibly corresponds to TRBD1 (5 bases). Germline V CDR1 and CDR2: LNHDA, SQIVND (reference sequence). Trimming cost V 6 bases and J 3 bases, with 14 bases left between them. The CDR3 totals 15 residues. In nucleotides, the CDR3 is TGTGCCAGTAGCCCCGGGTGGGGGTCTAATGAAAAACTGTTTTTT. Residues: CASSPGWGSNEKLFF.